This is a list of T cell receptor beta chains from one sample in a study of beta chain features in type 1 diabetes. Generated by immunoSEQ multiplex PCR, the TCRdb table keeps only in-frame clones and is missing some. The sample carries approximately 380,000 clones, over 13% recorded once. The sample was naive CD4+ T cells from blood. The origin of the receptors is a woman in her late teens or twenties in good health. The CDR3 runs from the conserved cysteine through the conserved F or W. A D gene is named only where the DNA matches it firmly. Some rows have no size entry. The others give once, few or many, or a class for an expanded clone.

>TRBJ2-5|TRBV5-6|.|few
CASSFRGNQETQYF
TGTGCCAGCAGCTTTAGGGGAAACCAAGAGACCCAGTACTTC
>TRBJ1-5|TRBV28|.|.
CASSFQQPQHF
TGTGCCAGCAGTTTCCAACAGCCCCAGCATTTT
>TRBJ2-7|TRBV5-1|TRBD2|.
CASSLLSSGSGGEQYF
TGCGCCAGCAGCTTGTTGTCTAGCGGGAGTGGGGGCGAGCAGTACTTC
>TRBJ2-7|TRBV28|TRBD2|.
CASSYEVAGGEGEQYF
TGTGCCAGCAGTTACGAAGTAGCGGGAGGAGAAGGAGAGCAGTACTTC
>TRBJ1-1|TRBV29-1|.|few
CSVSNGQSTEAFF
TGCAGCGTCTCCAACGGACAGTCCACTGAAGCTTTCTTT
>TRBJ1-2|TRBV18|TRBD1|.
CASSGTELYGYTF
TGTGCCAGCTCAGGGACAGAGCTCTATGGCTACACCTTC
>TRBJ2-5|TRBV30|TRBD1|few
CAWSPQGAQETQYF
TGTGCCTGGAGTCCACAGGGGGCCCAAGAGACCCAGTACTTC
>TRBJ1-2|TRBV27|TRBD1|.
CASSVGQTYGYTF
TGTGCCAGCAGTGTGGGACAGACCTATGGCTACACCTTC
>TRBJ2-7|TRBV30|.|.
CAWSWGVTASYEQYF
TGTGCCTGGAGTTGGGGGGTCACCGCTTCCTACGAGCAGTACTTC
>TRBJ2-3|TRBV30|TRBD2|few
CAWSVTLAGTDTQYF
TGTGCCTGGAGTGTAACACTAGCGGGAACAGATACGCAGTATTTT
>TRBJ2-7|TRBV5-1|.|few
CASSLVGAFSYEQYF
TGCGCCAGCAGCTTGGTAGGGGCCTTCTCCTACGAGCAGTACTTC
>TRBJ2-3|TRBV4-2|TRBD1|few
CASSQGQGARGDTQYF
TGTGCCAGCAGCCAAGGTCAGGGGGCGCGTGGAGATACGCAGTATTTT
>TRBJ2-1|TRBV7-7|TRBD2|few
CASSLILADYNEQFF
TGTGCTAGCAGCTTAATACTAGCGGACTACAATGAGCAGTTCTTC
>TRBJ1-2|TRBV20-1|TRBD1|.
CSATHRGGYTF
TGCAGTGCTACGCACAGGGGAGGCTACACCTTC
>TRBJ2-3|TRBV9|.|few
CASSVDKSTDTQYF
TGTGCCAGCAGCGTAGACAAAAGCACAGATACGCAGTATTTT
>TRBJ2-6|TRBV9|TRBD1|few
CASSFRQGISGANVLTF
TGTGCCAGCAGCTTCAGACAGGGTATCTCTGGGGCCAACGTCCTGACTTTC
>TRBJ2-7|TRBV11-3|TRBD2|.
CASSKRDGYEQYF
TGTGCCAGCAGCAAGCGGGACGGGTACGAGCAGTACTTC
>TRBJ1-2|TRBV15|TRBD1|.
CATSRTGPGYGYTF
TGTGCCACCAGCAGGACAGGGCCAGGCTATGGCTACACCTTC
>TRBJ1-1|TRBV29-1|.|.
CSVAYFQGPEAFF
TGCAGCGTTGCCTATTTCCAGGGGCCTGAAGCTTTCTTT
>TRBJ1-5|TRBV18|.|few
CASSPRGGAREPQHF
TGTGCCAGCTCACCACGTGGTGGGGCTCGGGAGCCCCAGCATTTT
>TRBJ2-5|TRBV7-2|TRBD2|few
CASTQGLAQETQYF
TGTGCCAGCACCCAGGGACTAGCGCAAGAGACCCAGTACTTC
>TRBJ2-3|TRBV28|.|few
CASSPSFTDTQYF
TGTGCCAGCAGTCCCTCCTTCACAGATACGCAGTATTTT
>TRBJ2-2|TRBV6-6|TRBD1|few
CASSSGTGAGELFF
TGTGCCAGCAGTTCCGGGACAGGGGCCGGGGAGCTGTTTTTT
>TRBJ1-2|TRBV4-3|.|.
CASSQDQGISNYGYTF
TGCGCCAGCAGCCAAGATCAGGGAATCTCTAACTATGGCTACACCTTC
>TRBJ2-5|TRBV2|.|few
CASSGRVPETQYF
TGTGCCAGCAGTGGACGGGTTCCGGAGACCCAGTACTTC
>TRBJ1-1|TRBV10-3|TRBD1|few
CAISEGQGMNTEAFF
TGTGCCATCAGTGAGGGACAGGGGATGAACACTGAAGCTTTCTTT
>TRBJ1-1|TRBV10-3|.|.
CAISPGQNTEAFF
TGTGCCATCAGCCCGGGACAGAACACTGAAGCTTTCTTT
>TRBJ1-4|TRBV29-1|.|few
CSVETAATNEKLFF
TGCAGCGTCGAGACAGCTGCAACTAATGAAAAACTGTTTTTT
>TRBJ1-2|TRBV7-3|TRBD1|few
CASSSGTGSRHGGYTF
TGTGCCAGCAGCTCCGGGACAGGCTCAAGGCATGGTGGCTACACCTTC
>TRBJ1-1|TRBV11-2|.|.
CASSLGQYAEAFF
TGTGCCAGCAGCTTAGGACAGTACGCTGAAGCTTTCTTT
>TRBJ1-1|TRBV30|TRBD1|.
CACLDRTNTEAFF
TGTGCCTGCCTGGACAGGACGAACACTGAAGCTTTCTTT
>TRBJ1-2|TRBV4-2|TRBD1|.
CASSHPGQGAKNGYTF
TGTGCCAGCAGCCACCCCGGACAGGGGGCCAAAAATGGCTACACCTTC
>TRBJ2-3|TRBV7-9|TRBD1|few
CASSLRQGATDTQYF
TGTGCCAGCAGCTTAAGACAGGGGGCCACAGATACGCAGTATTTT
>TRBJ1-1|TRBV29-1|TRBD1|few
CSAQGQGQDAFF
TGCAGCGCCCAAGGACAGGGACAGGATGCTTTCTTT
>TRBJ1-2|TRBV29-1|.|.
CSAGVGASYGYTF
TGCAGCGCGGGGGTTGGAGCTAGCTATGGCTACACCTTC
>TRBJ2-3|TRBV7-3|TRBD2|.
CASSLIAGGLEYF
TGTGCCAGCAGCTTAATAGCGGGAGGTTTGGAGTATTTT